These 3 T cell receptor beta chains came from one sample sequenced in a study of OX40 agonist ivuxolimab in advanced cancers. Repertoires were generated with immunoSEQ multiplex PCR, while TCRdb's copy carries only in-frame clones and drops some. The data show just over 90,000 clones, 85% to 95% seen once. The sequencing here drew on CD4+ or CD8+ T cells sorted from blood, taken in a trial of the OX40 agonist ivuxolimab. Receptors originate from an adult with an advanced solid tumor such as melanoma, head and neck, liver or kidney cancer.

V usage is TRBV27 and J usage is TRBJ1-1; D remains unclear. There are 16 residues in the CDR3. Between the trimmed V and J ends, which lost 3 bases and 1 base, there was a span of 15 bases. In germline, CDR1 is MNHEY, CDR2 SMNVEV (reference sequence). The CDR3 coding sequence is TGTGCCAGCAGTTTGAGGGTTGAGATGGGGAACACTGAAGCTTTCTTT. Residues: CASSLRVEMGNTEAFF.

The V gene is TRBV4-3, the J gene TRBJ2-1; weak D call: TRBD2 (5 bases). V dropped 1 base and J dropped 4 bases, with 17 bases sitting between them. Germline V gene sequence: CDR1 LGHNA, CDR2 YSLEER. The CDR3 length is 17 residues. DNA of the CDR3: TGCGCCAGCAGCCAAGGTCCTAGCCACAATCAATACAATGAGCAGTTCTTC. This encodes CASSQGPSHNQYNEQFF.

The chain joins TRBV5-5 to TRBJ2-7; no clear D. The germline V and J ends were trimmed by 0 bases and 2 bases, with 3 bases remaining between them. The CDR3 covers 12 residues. Germline loops: CDR1 SGHKS, CDR2 YYEKEE (reference sequence). The CDR3 bases are TGTGCCAGCAGCTTGGGGACCTACGAGCAGTACTTC. Its protein product is CASSLGTYEQYF.